This T cell receptor (beta chain) was obtained from a study of shared clonotypes between healthy human individuals. Study in general: Serving as donors were two women and a few men, whose ages spanned 18 to 49.

Study observations and caveats: Compared with clonotypes that all four donors shared, non-shared clonotypes had lower generation probabilities. Between a handful of donors, naive CD4 clonotypes were shared at a level of around 4.8%.

Sorted-subset replicate PCR reactions contained 150 to 200 ng DNA, corresponding to some 30,000 T cell genomes. The repertoire was sequenced with immunoSEQ multiplex PCR; TCRdb's copy has only in-frame clones and lacks some. Of over a million clones in the sample, approximately 98.5% are singletons; the top ten hold approximately 0.4%. Turning to this clone: As yet, its antigen is unknown.

This CDR3 comprises 16 residues. V was shortened by 5 bases and J by 6 bases, with 23 bases between the two germline ends. From germline, CDR1 is MDHEN and CDR2 SYDVKM. This sequence joins TRBV28 and TRBJ2-7, with TRBD1 as a possible D gene (6 bases). Input material: naive CD4+ T cells sorted from blood. Subset defined: CD45RA+ positively selected. The receptor was derived from a man younger than 40 in good health. The CDR3 sequence is CASSRLPDGQFAEQYF. The CDR3 DNA reads TGTGCCAGCAGTCGCCTGCCTGATGGACAGTTTGCCGAGCAGTACTTC.